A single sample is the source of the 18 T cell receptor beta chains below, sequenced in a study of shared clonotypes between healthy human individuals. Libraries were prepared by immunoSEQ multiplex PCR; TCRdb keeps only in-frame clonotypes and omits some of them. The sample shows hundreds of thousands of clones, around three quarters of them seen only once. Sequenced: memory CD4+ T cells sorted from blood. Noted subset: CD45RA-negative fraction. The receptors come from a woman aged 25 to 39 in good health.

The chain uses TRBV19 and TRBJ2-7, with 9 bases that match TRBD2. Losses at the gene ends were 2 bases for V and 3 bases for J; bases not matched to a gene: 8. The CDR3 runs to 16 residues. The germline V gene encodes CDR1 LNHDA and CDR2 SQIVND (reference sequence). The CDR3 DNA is TGTGCCAGTAGTATATCCGCTAGCGGGATAAGCTACGAGCAGTACTTC. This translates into CASSISASGISYEQYF. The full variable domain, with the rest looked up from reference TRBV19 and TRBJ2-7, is DGGITQSPKYLFRKEGQNVTLSCEQNLNHDAMYWYRQDPGQGLRLIYYSQIVNDFQKGDIAEGYSVSREKKESFPLTVTSAQKNPTAFYLCASSISASGISYEQYFGPGTRLTVT.

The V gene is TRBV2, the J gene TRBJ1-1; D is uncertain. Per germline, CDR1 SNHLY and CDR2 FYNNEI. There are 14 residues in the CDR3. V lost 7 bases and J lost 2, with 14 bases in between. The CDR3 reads CASMRRTVNTEAFF. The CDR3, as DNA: TGTGCCAGCATGAGAAGGACGGTTAACACTGAAGCTTTCTTT.

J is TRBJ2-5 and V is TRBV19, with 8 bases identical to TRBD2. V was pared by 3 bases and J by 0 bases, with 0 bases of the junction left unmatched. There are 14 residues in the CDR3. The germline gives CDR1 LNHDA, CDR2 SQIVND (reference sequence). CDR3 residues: CASSIGGDQETQYF. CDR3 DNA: TGTGCCAGTAGTATCGGGGGGGACCAAGAGACCCAGTACTTC.

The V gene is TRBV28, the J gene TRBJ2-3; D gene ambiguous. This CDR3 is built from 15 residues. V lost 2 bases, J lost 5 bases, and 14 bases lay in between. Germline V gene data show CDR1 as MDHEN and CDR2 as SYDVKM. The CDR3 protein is CASSLPPRLEDTQYF. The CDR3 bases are TGTGCCAGCAGTTTACCCCCTCGACTGGAAGATACGCAGTATTTT.

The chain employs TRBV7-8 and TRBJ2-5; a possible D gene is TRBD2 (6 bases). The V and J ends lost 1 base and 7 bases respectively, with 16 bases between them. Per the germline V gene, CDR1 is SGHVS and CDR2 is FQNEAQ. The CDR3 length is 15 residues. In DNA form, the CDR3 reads TGTGCCAGCAGCTTAGTAGCAGGCACCGGGGGGACCCAGTACTTC. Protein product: CASSLVAGTGGTQYF.

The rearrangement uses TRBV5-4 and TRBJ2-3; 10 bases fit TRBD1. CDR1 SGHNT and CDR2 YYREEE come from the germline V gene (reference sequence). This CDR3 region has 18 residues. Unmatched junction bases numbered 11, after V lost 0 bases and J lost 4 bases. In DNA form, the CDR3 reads TGTGCCAGCAGCTTGGAACGTCAGGGACAGGGGTTCGCAGATACGCAGTATTTT. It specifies CASSLERQGQGFADTQYF.

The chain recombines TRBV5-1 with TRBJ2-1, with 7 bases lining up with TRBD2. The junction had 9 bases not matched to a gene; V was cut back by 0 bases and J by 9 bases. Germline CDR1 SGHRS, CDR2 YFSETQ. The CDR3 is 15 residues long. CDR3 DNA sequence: TGCGCCAGCAGCTTGGTGGGCGGGAGTAGCAGTGAGCAGTTCTTC. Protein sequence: CASSLVGGSSSEQFF.

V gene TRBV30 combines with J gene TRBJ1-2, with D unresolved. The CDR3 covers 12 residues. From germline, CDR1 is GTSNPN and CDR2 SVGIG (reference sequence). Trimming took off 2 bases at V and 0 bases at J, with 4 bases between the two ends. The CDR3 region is CAWSFSNYGYTF. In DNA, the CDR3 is TGTGCCTGGAGTTTCTCTAACTATGGCTACACCTTC.

CDR3 bases: TGTGCCAGTAGTAGCCGCCCGGCCCAGGAAGAGACCCAGTACTTC. Protein: CASSSRPAQEETQYF. This chain links TRBV19 with TRBJ2-5; D unclear. The CDR3 spans 15 residues. Germline values: CDR1 LNHDA, CDR2 SQIVND (reference sequence). With 4 bases removed from V and 3 bases from J, the gap between germline ends came to 15 bases. Combining the CDR3 with reference TRBV19 and TRBJ2-5 gives the whole variable domain DGGITQSPKYLFRKEGQNVTLSCEQNLNHDAMYWYRQDPGQGLRLIYYSQIVNDFQKGDIAEGYSVSREKKESFPLTVTSAQKNPTAFYLCASSSRPAQEETQYFGPGTRLLVL.

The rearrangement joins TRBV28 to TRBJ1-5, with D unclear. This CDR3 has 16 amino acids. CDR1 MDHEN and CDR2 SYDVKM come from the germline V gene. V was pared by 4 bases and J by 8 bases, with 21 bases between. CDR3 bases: TGTGCCAGCAGTTCCCACTTAAGCGCCCCCCTTGAGCCCCAGCATTTT. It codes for CASSSHLSAPLEPQHF.

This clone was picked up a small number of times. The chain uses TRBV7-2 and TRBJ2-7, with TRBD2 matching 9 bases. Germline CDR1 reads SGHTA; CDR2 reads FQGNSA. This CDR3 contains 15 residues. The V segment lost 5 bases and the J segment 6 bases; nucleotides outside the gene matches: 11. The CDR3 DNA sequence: TGTGCCAGCAGCCCCCGGGATAGCGGGAGCTCCGAGCAGTACTTC. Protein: CASSPRDSGSSEQYF.

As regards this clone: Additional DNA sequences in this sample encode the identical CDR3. The CDR3 nucleotides are TGCAGTGCTAGCGGGAGAGAGACCCAGTACTTC. This encodes CSASGRETQYF. The genes are TRBV20-1 and TRBJ2-5; D possibly corresponds to TRBD2 (6 bases). Germline V lookup: CDR1 DFQATT, CDR2 SNEGSKA (reference sequence). V lost 3 bases and J lost 4, with 6 bases in between. The CDR3 has 11 residues.

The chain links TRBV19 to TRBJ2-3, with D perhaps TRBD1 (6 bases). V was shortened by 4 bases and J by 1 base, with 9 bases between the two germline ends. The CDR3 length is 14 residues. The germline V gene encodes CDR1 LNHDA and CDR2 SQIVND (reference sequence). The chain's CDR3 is CASSNGQRTDTQYF. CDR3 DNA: TGTGCCAGTAGTAACGGACAGCGCACAGATACGCAGTATTTT.

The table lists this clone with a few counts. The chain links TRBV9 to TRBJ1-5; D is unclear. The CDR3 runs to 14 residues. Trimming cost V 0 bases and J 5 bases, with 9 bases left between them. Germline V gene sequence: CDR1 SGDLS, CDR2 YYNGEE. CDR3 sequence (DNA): TGTGCCAGCAGCGTAGCAGGTGGGGATCAGCCCCAGCATTTT. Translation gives CASSVAGGDQPQHF.

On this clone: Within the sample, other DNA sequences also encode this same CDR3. CDR3 loop: CASSPSGVTEAFF. The CDR3 nucleotides are TGTGCCAGCTCACCTTCAGGGGTCACTGAAGCTTTCTTT. The chain uses TRBV18 and TRBJ1-1, with D possibly matching TRBD1 (6 bases). This CDR3 is built from 13 residues. Germline V lookup: CDR1 KGHSH, CDR2 LQKENI. Trimming left V 3 bases short and J 4 bases short, with 9 bases between. The full variable domain, its missing parts supplied by reference TRBV18 and TRBJ1-1, is NAGVMQNPRHLVRRRGQEARLRCSPMKGHSHVYWYRQLPEEGLKFMVYLQKENIIDESGMPKERFSAEFPKEGPSILRIQQVVRGDSAAYFCASSPSGVTEAFFGQGTRLTVV.

CDR3 sequence: CSVEDGSLGQYF. The CDR3 nucleotides read TGCAGCGTTGAAGATGGTTCCCTTGGGCAGTACTTC. The gene calls are TRBV29-1 and TRBJ2-7, with unresolved D. This CDR3 region has 12 residues. V shed 0 bases and J shed 9 bases, with 12 bases lying between them. Germline CDR1 SQVTM, CDR2 ANQGSEA.

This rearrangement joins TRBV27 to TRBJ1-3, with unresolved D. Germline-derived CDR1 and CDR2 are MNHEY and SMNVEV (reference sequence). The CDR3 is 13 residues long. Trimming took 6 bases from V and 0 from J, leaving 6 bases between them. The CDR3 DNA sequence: TGTGCCAGCAGCAAGACCTCTGGAAACACCATATATTTT. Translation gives CASSKTSGNTIYF.

CDR3 nucleotides: TGTGCCAGCAGCTTATCTTTTACAGAAGAGACCCAGTACTTC. It translates to CASSLSFTEETQYF. The chain employs TRBV7-8 and TRBJ2-5; D gene ambiguous. CDR3 length: 14 amino acids. Germline lookup yields CDR1 SGHVS and CDR2 FQNEAQ. V was cut by 2 bases and J by 3 bases, with 10 bases left in between.